This T cell receptor (beta chain) was captured by sequencing in a study of T-cell memory formation after mild COVID-19. Study in general: Clusters were largely donor specific. Overall study results and limits: Pre-infection memory held some responding clones, suggesting pre-existing cross-reactive T cells responded. Clones that got smaller from day 15 to 85 had even CD4/CD8, while clones growing later tipped toward CD4+.

There are 13 residues in the CDR3. The V gene lost 4 bases and the J gene lost 6 bases, with 13 bases spanning the gap. Per germline, CDR1 SGHRS and CDR2 YFSETQ. Each CDR3 protein gets one entry after TCRdb re-called the 5' RACE reads with MiXCR. The table lists hundreds of thousands of distinct CDR3 sequences, around a sixth of them singletons. This clonotype was counted a few times. The antigen remains unidentified. V is TRBV5-1 and J is TRBJ1-2; D ambiguous. The sample was PBMCs or a T cell subset sorted from them (not recorded which). The origin of this receptor is an adult woman who had mild COVID-19 (a few samples of this study predate the infection). Cell type and time point are not known. CDR3 in amino acids: CASSLGGLNGYTF. Here the CDR3 DNA reads TGCGCCAGCAGCCTCGGAGGGTTGAATGGCTACACCTTC.